This T cell receptor beta chain was recovered during a study of blood T cell repertoires in COVID-19. On the study more broadly: Donors in the United States, Italy and Spain gave samples during acute or convalescent COVID-19. Sources were T cells, B-cell-depleted T cells, or PBMCs; the material itself was cDNA or gDNA.

Per the original methods: The authors estimated nucleated cell counts from reference gene primer amplification. Sequencing was performed with immunoSEQ multiplex PCR; in TCRdb, only in-frame clones are kept and a portion is missing. The V and J calls and clone size come from that table; D and trimming were worked out from the DNA. The data contain 47,000 or so clones, around 82% of them seen just once; the ten biggest clones take up roughly 2.6%. CDR3 length: 12 amino acids. Trimming took off 4 bases at V and 5 bases at J, with 9 bases between the two ends. Germline V CDR1 and CDR2: SGHKS, YYEKEE (reference sequence).

Material for sequencing was peripheral blood. This chain connects TRBV5-5 to TRBJ2-5; D may be TRBD1 (5 bases). This receptor was obtained from an older woman with acute or convalescent COVID-19. The CDR3 here is CASSDSDETQYF. The CDR3, as DNA: TGTGCCAGCAGCGACAGCGATGAGACCCAGTACTTC.